What follows are 8 T cell receptor beta chains derived from one specimen sequenced in a study of blood T cell repertoires in COVID-19. Produced via immunoSEQ multiplex PCR; TCRdb's table is partial and in-frame only. This sample carries fewer than 250,000 clones, 84% of them seen once, and the ten largest clones take about 10%. Sequencing used peripheral blood. The receptor source for this set is an elderly woman with COVID-19, enrolled during active disease.

The chain has TRBV7-2 and TRBJ2-7; tentatively, D is TRBD1 (6 bases). V shed 0 bases and J shed 4 bases, with 13 bases lying between them. Germline lookup yields CDR1 SGHTA and CDR2 FQGNSA. This CDR3 spans 15 amino acids. The CDR3 spells CASSLAVAQGYEQYF. For the CDR3, the DNA is TGTGCCAGCAGCTTAGCGGTGGCCCAGGGGTACGAGCAGTACTTC.

The chain has TRBV2 and TRBJ2-5, with D tentatively TRBD2 (7 bases). V was cut by 6 bases and J by 1 base, with 15 bases left in between. This CDR3 is built from 15 residues. Germline loops: CDR1 SNHLY, CDR2 FYNNEI. Here the CDR3 reads CASRTGGRGQETQYF. DNA for the CDR3: TGTGCCAGCAGGACGGGGGGCAGGGGCCAAGAGACCCAGTACTTC.

The gene calls are TRBV10-2 and TRBJ1-1, with D uncertain. V was shortened by 4 bases and J by 3 bases, with 6 bases between the two germline ends. The CDR3 is made up of 12 amino acids. Germline V gene lookup returns CDR1 WSHSY and CDR2 SAAADI. This chain's CDR3 is CASSGGDTEAFF. Written as DNA, the CDR3 is TGCGCCAGCAGTGGGGGAGACACTGAAGCTTTCTTT.

The rearrangement uses TRBV24-1 and TRBJ1-4, with D tentatively TRBD1 (5 bases). Trimming took off 5 bases at V and 0 bases at J, with 9 bases between the two ends. CDR1 and CDR2 from the germline V gene are KGHDR and SFDVKD. The CDR3 has 15 residues. The CDR3 reads CATSATGATNEKLFF. The CDR3 DNA is TGTGCCACCAGTGCCACGGGGGCAACTAATGAAAAACTGTTTTTT.

In its sample, this clone was seen a few times. CDR3 in DNA: TGTGCCAGCAGCCAAGCCCCTAGCGGGGGGGCCTACAATGAGCAGTTCTTC. The encoded protein is CASSQAPSGGAYNEQFF. The gene calls are TRBV3-1 (or the pseudogene TRBV3-2) and TRBJ2-1; 12 bases align to TRBD2. CDR1 is LGHDT and CDR2 is YNNKEL in the germline V gene (reference sequence). V trimming: 1 base; J trimming: 2 bases; junction bases outside the gene matches: 3. CDR3 length: 17 amino acids.

V gene TRBV5-5 combines with J gene TRBJ2-3, with a weak D call TRBD1 (5 bases). The V and J ends lost 4 bases and 0 bases respectively, with 21 bases between them. Per the germline V gene, CDR1 is SGHKS and CDR2 is YYEKEE (reference sequence). The CDR3 consists of 18 residues. DNA of the CDR3: TGTGCCAGCAGCCCTAACCCAGTGGGGCCGGCAAGCACAGATACGCAGTATTTT. Translation gives CASSPNPVGPASTDTQYF.

V usage is TRBV6-4 and J usage is TRBJ2-1, with 8 bases identical to TRBD2. The germline CDR1 and CDR2 sequences are MRHNA and SNTAGT. V dropped 2 bases and J dropped 5; count of bases not matched to a gene: 11. The CDR3 covers 17 residues. The CDR3: CASSDEAGDTNDNEQFF. The CDR3 DNA follows: TGTGCCAGCAGTGACGAAGCGGGGGACACAAATGACAATGAGCAGTTCTTC.

This chain connects TRBV28 to TRBJ2-7; perhaps TRBD2 as D (5 bases). The germline V gene has CDR1 MDHEN and CDR2 SYDVKM. This CDR3 has 16 residues. Deletions cut 6 bases from V and 3 bases from J, with 21 bases between. The CDR3 here is CASSSWRRGTLYEQYF. The CDR3 DNA is TGTGCCAGCAGCTCTTGGCGACGGGGAACCCTCTACGAGCAGTACTTC.